This T cell receptor (beta chain) stems from a study of cytomegalovirus exposure and HLA in healthy donors. Turning to the study itself: Within an early data release were about 90 million unique TCRs drawn from HLA-typed donors. Study-wide points: In vitro testing confirmed a few CMV-associated chains as specific for CMV antigens. Later analysis identified a missense DCLRE1C variant that was linked to TCR beta V- and J-gene trimming. Later, an analysis found that common viral pathogens appeared to be linked with several of the most significant clusters.

V was clipped by 6 bases and J by 0 bases, with 9 bases between them. In germline, CDR1 is MNHNS, CDR2 SASEGT. The CDR3 has 14 residues. In the case of this clone: The antigen is undetermined.

The PCR employed 60 Vbeta primers together with 13 Jbeta primers. The protocol was immunoSEQ multiplex PCR, while the TCRdb copy is restricted to in-frame clones and leaves out a portion. The sample spans around 100,000 clones; the ten largest clones claim around 3.2%. The clonotype comes from a man in his forties or fifties in good health and CMV-seronegative. The chain links TRBV6-1 to TRBJ1-5; D call uncertain. Sequencing was done on a sample of PBMCs. This CDR3 is CASRMWSSNQPQHF. CDR3 in DNA: TGTGCCAGCAGAATGTGGAGTAGCAATCAGCCCCAGCATTTT.